Listed below are T cell receptor beta chains from one sample, sequenced in a study of T cell responses to AZD1222 COVID-19 vaccine. TCRdb keeps only in-frame clones here, not all; method: immunoSEQ multiplex PCR. The data contain around 130,000 clones, about nine tenths of them singletons. The specimen comprised peripheral blood, sampled 28 days after the second AZD1222 dose. The receptors here all came from an adult who received the AZD1222 COVID-19 vaccine. Both conserved end residues are part of each CDR3. The D gene is left open where the match is weak. The size of a clone is reported for some rows only, either as once, few or many, or as a class for expanded clones.

D gene: NA
V gene: TRBV6-5
clone size: NA
J gene: TRBJ2-7
CDR3 protein: CASSYGIAYEQYF
CDR3 DNA: TGTGCCAGCAGTTACGGGATCGCCTACGAGCAGTACTTC

D gene: NA
V gene: TRBV6-2/TRBV6-3
clone size: NA
J gene: TRBJ2-3
CDR3 protein: CASSLLTRSDTQYF
CDR3 DNA: TGTGCCAGCAGTCTCCTAACTAGGTCAGATACGCAGTATTTT

D gene: NA
V gene: TRBV5-6
clone size: NA
J gene: TRBJ2-7
CDR3 protein: CASSLKGKSTYEQYF
CDR3 DNA: TGTGCCAGCAGCTTGAAGGGAAAATCCACCTACGAGCAGTACTTC

D gene: NA
V gene: TRBV2
clone size: NA
J gene: TRBJ1-5
CDR3 protein: CASRALVGASNQPQHF
CDR3 DNA: TGTGCCAGCAGGGCCTTGGTGGGAGCTAGCAATCAGCCCCAGCATTTT

D gene: NA
V gene: TRBV28
clone size: NA
J gene: TRBJ2-7
CDR3 protein: CASISGGYSDRGNPYEQYF
CDR3 DNA: TGTGCCAGCATCTCTGGCGGGTATTCTGATCGGGGAAACCCCTACGAGCAGTACTTC

D gene: NA
V gene: TRBV7-7
clone size: NA
J gene: TRBJ2-7
CDR3 protein: CASSLEPGYEQYF
CDR3 DNA: TGTGCTAGCAGCTTAGAACCAGGCTACGAGCAGTACTTC

D gene: NA
V gene: TRBV24-1
clone size: few
J gene: TRBJ2-5
CDR3 protein: CATSGLLAAYQETQYF
CDR3 DNA: TGTGCCACCAGCGGTCTCCTCGCGGCATACCAAGAGACCCAGTACTTC

D gene: TRBD1
V gene: TRBV5-1
clone size: NA
J gene: TRBJ1-4
CDR3 protein: CASSAQGEAEKLFF
CDR3 DNA: TGCGCCAGCAGCGCTCAGGGGGAGGCTGAAAAACTGTTTTTT

D gene: NA
V gene: TRBV6-5
clone size: NA
J gene: TRBJ1-4
CDR3 protein: CASSSGGFQEKLFF
CDR3 DNA: TGTGCCAGCAGTTCTGGGGGATTTCAGGAAAAACTGTTTTTT

D gene: NA
V gene: TRBV5-1
clone size: NA
J gene: TRBJ1-2
CDR3 protein: CASSWGNYGYTF
CDR3 DNA: TGCGCCAGCAGCTGGGGGAACTATGGCTACACCTTC

D gene: NA
V gene: TRBV5-1
clone size: NA
J gene: TRBJ2-2
CDR3 protein: CASSFLGAGETGELFF
CDR3 DNA: TGCGCCAGCAGTTTCCTCGGGGCAGGGGAGACCGGGGAGCTGTTTTTT

D gene: NA
V gene: TRBV19
clone size: NA
J gene: TRBJ2-1
CDR3 protein: CASSIANSYNEQFF
CDR3 DNA: TGTGCCAGTAGTATAGCAAACTCCTACAATGAGCAGTTCTTC

D gene: NA
V gene: TRBV3-1/TRBV3-2
clone size: NA
J gene: TRBJ2-3
CDR3 protein: CASSQLIGTRYEGVHTDTQYF
CDR3 DNA: TGTGCCAGCAGCCAACTCATAGGGACGCGGTACGAGGGGGTACACACAGATACGCAGTATTTT

D gene: NA
V gene: TRBV19
clone size: NA
J gene: TRBJ1-5
CDR3 protein: CASTTPYSNQPQHF
CDR3 DNA: TGTGCCAGTACGACGCCCTATAGCAATCAGCCCCAGCATTTT

D gene: NA
V gene: TRBV25-1
clone size: once
J gene: TRBJ2-3
CDR3 protein: CASSEPRGTDTQYF
CDR3 DNA: TGTGCCAGCAGTGAACCCAGGGGAACAGATACGCAGTATTTT

D gene: TRBD2
V gene: TRBV2
clone size: NA
J gene: TRBJ2-7
CDR3 protein: CASVGLAGVSSYEQYF
CDR3 DNA: TGTGCCAGCGTTGGACTAGCGGGCGTCAGCTCCTACGAGCAGTACTTC

D gene: NA
V gene: TRBV7-9
clone size: NA
J gene: TRBJ2-7
CDR3 protein: CASSRMWDEQYF
CDR3 DNA: TGTGCCAGCAGCCGGATGTGGGACGAGCAGTACTTC

D gene: NA
V gene: TRBV6-5
clone size: NA
J gene: TRBJ1-4
CDR3 protein: CASRQGEKLFF
CDR3 DNA: TGTGCCAGTCGGCAGGGTGAAAAACTGTTTTTT

D gene: NA
V gene: TRBV5-1
clone size: NA
J gene: TRBJ2-3
CDR3 protein: CASSLDSGLTDTQYF
CDR3 DNA: TGCGCCAGCAGCTTGGACAGCGGACTCACAGATACGCAGTATTTT

D gene: NA
V gene: TRBV7-9
clone size: once
J gene: TRBJ1-2
CDR3 protein: CASSFDVLGYTF
CDR3 DNA: TGTGCCAGCAGCTTCGACGTCCTCGGCTACACCTTC

D gene: TRBD1
V gene: TRBV7-8
clone size: NA
J gene: TRBJ1-5
CDR3 protein: CASSLGAGGKNQPQHF
CDR3 DNA: TGTGCCAGCAGCTTAGGGGCAGGGGGGAAGAATCAGCCCCAGCATTTT

D gene: NA
V gene: TRBV7-2
clone size: NA
J gene: TRBJ1-2
CDR3 protein: CASSATRGNYGYTF
CDR3 DNA: TGTGCCAGCAGCGCGACCCGGGGGAACTATGGCTACACCTTC

D gene: TRBD2
V gene: TRBV11-2
clone size: NA
J gene: TRBJ2-1
CDR3 protein: CASSLVAGYYSEQFF
CDR3 DNA: TGTGCCAGCAGCTTAGTAGCGGGATACTACAGTGAGCAGTTCTTC

D gene: NA
V gene: TRBV4-3
clone size: NA
J gene: TRBJ1-2
CDR3 protein: CASSQGEGVNTF
CDR3 DNA: TGCGCCAGCAGCCAGGGGGAGGGGGTTAACACCTTC

D gene: NA
V gene: TRBV10-1
clone size: NA
J gene: TRBJ2-7
CDR3 protein: CASSETGRSYEQYF
CDR3 DNA: TGCGCCAGCAGTGAGACAGGGAGATCCTACGAGCAGTACTTC

D gene: TRBD2
V gene: TRBV30
clone size: NA
J gene: TRBJ2-3
CDR3 protein: CAWRPAGGSDTQYF
CDR3 DNA: TGTGCCTGGAGGCCAGCGGGAGGCTCAGATACGCAGTATTTT

D gene: NA
V gene: TRBV4-3
clone size: NA
J gene: TRBJ1-1
CDR3 protein: CASSPEQGWAGLAFF
CDR3 DNA: TGCGCCAGCAGCCCGGAACAGGGATGGGCCGGTTTGGCTTTCTTT

D gene: NA
V gene: TRBV19
clone size: NA
J gene: TRBJ2-5
CDR3 protein: CASSISAQETQYF
CDR3 DNA: TGTGCCAGTAGTATAAGTGCCCAAGAGACCCAGTACTTC

D gene: NA
V gene: TRBV15
clone size: few
J gene: TRBJ1-1
CDR3 protein: CATSPVGQVNTEAFF
CDR3 DNA: TGTGCCACCAGTCCGGTTGGGCAGGTGAACACTGAAGCTTTCTTT

D gene: NA
V gene: TRBV18
clone size: few
J gene: TRBJ2-7
CDR3 protein: CASSPPPGRSYEQYF
CDR3 DNA: TGTGCCAGCTCACCACCCCCCGGTCGGTCCTACGAGCAGTACTTC

D gene: TRBD1
V gene: TRBV2
clone size: NA
J gene: TRBJ2-5
CDR3 protein: CASRLGVTGGAETQYF
CDR3 DNA: TGTGCCAGCAGGCTAGGCGTGACAGGGGGCGCGGAGACCCAGTACTTC

D gene: TRBD2
V gene: TRBV5-4
clone size: NA
J gene: TRBJ2-2
CDR3 protein: CASSRGGARTGELFF
CDR3 DNA: TGTGCCAGCAGCCGCGGGGGGGCGAGGACCGGGGAGCTGTTTTTT

D gene: NA
V gene: TRBV10-3
clone size: NA
J gene: TRBJ1-2
CDR3 protein: CAISESLGTYGYTF
CDR3 DNA: TGTGCCATCAGTGAGTCGTTGGGAACTTATGGCTACACCTTC

D gene: NA
V gene: TRBV25-1
clone size: few
J gene: TRBJ2-1
CDR3 protein: CASSGPTGGGQFF
CDR3 DNA: TGTGCCAGCAGTGGCCCGACAGGAGGAGGGCAGTTCTTC

D gene: TRBD2
V gene: TRBV6-5
clone size: NA
J gene: TRBJ2-7
CDR3 protein: CASSYSGTNYEQYF
CDR3 DNA: TGTGCCAGCAGTTACTCCGGGACTAACTACGAGCAGTACTTC

D gene: NA
V gene: TRBV7-8
clone size: NA
J gene: TRBJ1-5
CDR3 protein: CASSRWGADQPQHF
CDR3 DNA: TGTGCCAGCAGCCGCTGGGGGGCAGACCAGCCCCAGCATTTT

D gene: TRBD1
V gene: TRBV3-1/TRBV3-2
clone size: NA
J gene: TRBJ1-1
CDR3 protein: CASSHLDRANTEAFF
CDR3 DNA: TGTGCCAGCAGCCATCTCGACAGGGCGAACACTGAAGCTTTCTTT

D gene: NA
V gene: TRBV30
clone size: NA
J gene: TRBJ2-7
CDR3 protein: CAWSAHLYEQYF
CDR3 DNA: TGTGCCTGGAGTGCTCACCTCTACGAGCAGTACTTC

D gene: NA
V gene: TRBV19
clone size: NA
J gene: TRBJ1-2
CDR3 protein: CASSMGPPGYGYTF
CDR3 DNA: TGTGCCAGTAGTATGGGGCCTCCAGGCTATGGCTACACCTTC

D gene: NA
V gene: TRBV21-1
clone size: NA
J gene: TRBJ2-5
CDR3 protein: CASSKDKRDEETQYF
CDR3 DNA: TGTGCCAGCAGCAAAGACAAGCGGGACGAAGAGACCCAGTACTTC

D gene: NA
V gene: TRBV7-9
clone size: NA
J gene: TRBJ1-1
CDR3 protein: CASSYRDRGTEAFF
CDR3 DNA: TGTGCCAGCAGCTATAGGGACCGGGGAACTGAAGCTTTCTTT

D gene: NA
V gene: TRBV4-2
clone size: NA
J gene: TRBJ2-2
CDR3 protein: CASSQEGSQNGELFF
CDR3 DNA: TGTGCCAGCAGCCAAGAGGGCAGCCAAAACGGGGAGCTGTTTTTT

D gene: TRBD1
V gene: TRBV15
clone size: NA
J gene: TRBJ2-7
CDR3 protein: CATSTLGTGGAYEQYF
CDR3 DNA: TGTGCCACCAGTACCCTCGGGACAGGGGGGGCGTACGAGCAGTACTTC

D gene: NA
V gene: TRBV6-5
clone size: once
J gene: TRBJ2-2
CDR3 protein: CASSRGLMNTGELFF
CDR3 DNA: TGTGCCAGCAGTCGCGGACTGATGAACACCGGGGAGCTGTTTTTT

D gene: NA
V gene: TRBV14
clone size: once
J gene: TRBJ1-2
CDR3 protein: CASSASGASGYTF
CDR3 DNA: TGTGCCAGCAGCGCCTCTGGAGCAAGTGGCTACACCTTC

D gene: NA
V gene: TRBV5-6
clone size: NA
J gene: TRBJ2-7
CDR3 protein: CASSFLGKPTYEQYF
CDR3 DNA: TGTGCCAGCAGCTTTCTCGGGAAGCCCACCTACGAGCAGTACTTC

D gene: NA
V gene: TRBV7-2
clone size: NA
J gene: TRBJ2-3
CDR3 protein: CASSAGSANQDTQYF
CDR3 DNA: TGTGCCAGCAGCGCGGGATCCGCTAACCAAGATACGCAGTATTTT

D gene: NA
V gene: TRBV4-3
clone size: NA
J gene: TRBJ2-7
CDR3 protein: CASSQEAGWGSEQYF
CDR3 DNA: TGCGCCAGCAGCCAGGAGGCGGGGTGGGGGTCCGAGCAGTACTTC

D gene: NA
V gene: TRBV11-2
clone size: NA
J gene: TRBJ1-2
CDR3 protein: CASSLDEANYGYTF
CDR3 DNA: TGTGCCAGCAGCCTCGACGAAGCTAACTATGGCTACACCTTC